This T cell receptor (beta chain) came from a study of T-cell memory formation after mild COVID-19. This clonotype turned up a few times. V gave up 7 bases and J gave up 2 bases, with 15 bases separating them. The CDR3 contains 15 residues. Libraries for TCRalpha and TCRbeta carried sample barcodes and unique molecular identifiers via 5'RACE. One entry per CDR3 protein, called by TCRdb with MiXCR from the 5' RACE reads. The sample lists more than 80,000 distinct CDR3 sequences, over 10% occurring once. This sequence was found in an adult woman who had mild COVID-19 (a few samples of this study predate the infection). Cell type and time point are not known. Sequences were obtained from PBMCs or a T cell subset sorted from them (not recorded which). The chain recombines TRBV12-3 or TRBV12-4 with TRBJ2-1; tentative D call: TRBD2 (6 bases). The CDR3 DNA reads as TGTGCCAGCACCCTTAAGGCGGGGCCCTACAATGAGCAGTTCTTC. Protein product: CASTLKAGPYNEQFF.